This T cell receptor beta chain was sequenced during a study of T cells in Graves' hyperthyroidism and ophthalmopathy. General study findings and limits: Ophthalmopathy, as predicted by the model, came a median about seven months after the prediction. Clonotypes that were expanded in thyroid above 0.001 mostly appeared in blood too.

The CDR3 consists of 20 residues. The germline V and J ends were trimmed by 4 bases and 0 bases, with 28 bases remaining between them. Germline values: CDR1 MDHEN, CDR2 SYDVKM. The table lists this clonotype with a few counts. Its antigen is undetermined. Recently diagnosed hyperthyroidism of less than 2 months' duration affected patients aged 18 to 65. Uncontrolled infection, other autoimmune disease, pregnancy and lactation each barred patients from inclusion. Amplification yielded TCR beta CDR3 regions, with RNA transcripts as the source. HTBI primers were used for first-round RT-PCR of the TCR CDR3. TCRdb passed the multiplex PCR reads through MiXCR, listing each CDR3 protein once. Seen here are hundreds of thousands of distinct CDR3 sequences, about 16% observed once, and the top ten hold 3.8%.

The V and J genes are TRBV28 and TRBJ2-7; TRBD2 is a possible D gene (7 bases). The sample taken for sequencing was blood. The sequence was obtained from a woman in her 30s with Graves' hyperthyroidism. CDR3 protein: CASSSYAPLEGGGLSYEQYF. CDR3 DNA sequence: TGTGCCAGCAGTTCTTATGCACCCCTCGAAGGGGGGGGGCTCTCCTACGAGCAGTACTTC.